Listed below are T cell receptor beta chains from one sample, sequenced in a study of blood T cell repertoires in COVID-19. Clones were read by immunoSEQ multiplex PCR, and TCRdb kept only the in-frame ones, dropping some. The sample has 150,000 or so clones, approximately 83% seen once. Sequencing input: peripheral blood. These receptors originate from a woman aged 55-69 years with acute or convalescent COVID-19. The CDR3 runs from the conserved cysteine through the conserved F or W. A D gene is named only where the DNA matches it firmly. The size of a clone is reported for some rows only, either as once, few or many, or as a class for expanded clones.

15,.,.,TRBV5-6,TRBJ2-1,TGTGCCAGTAAATGGGGTGGAGGAACCTACAATGAGCAGTTCTTC,CASKWGGGTYNEQFF
11,once,.,TRBV29-1,TRBJ2-1,TGCAGCGTTTTTGGACAGTTGGAGCAGTTCTTC,CSVFGQLEQFF
16,.,TRBD2,TRBV24-1,TRBJ2-3,TGTGCCACCAGTGGCCCGGGGGGGACTAGCACAGATACGCAGTATTTT,CATSGPGGTSTDTQYF
13,.,.,TRBV12-3/TRBV12-4,TRBJ1-4,TGTGCCAGCACAATTGTACCGGGGAGAAAACTGTTTTTT,CASTIVPGRKLFF
14,few,.,TRBV9,TRBJ1-5,TGTGCCAGCAGCGCGGGTCTATCACATCAGCCCCAGCATTTT,CASSAGLSHQPQHF
16,.,.,TRBV7-3,TRBJ2-6,TGTGCCAGCAGGGGCGAGATAGTCTCTGGGGCCAACGTCCTGACTTTC,CASRGEIVSGANVLTF
16,few,TRBD2,TRBV6-1,TRBJ2-3,TGTGCCAGCAGTGAACTCGGGGGGATGGACACAGATACGCAGTATTTT,CASSELGGMDTDTQYF
14,.,.,TRBV7-9,TRBJ1-2,TGTGCCAGCAGCTTAGAGACTCCGGCGTATGGCTACACCTTC,CASSLETPAYGYTF
13,.,.,TRBV6-5,TRBJ2-2,TGTGCCACTAGACCCTTGAACACCGGGGAGCTGTTTTTT,CATRPLNTGELFF
15,.,TRBD1,TRBV3-1/TRBV3-2,TRBJ1-4,TGTGCCAGCAGCAGCGTGAGTGGACAGGCCGAAAAACTGTTTTTT,CASSSVSGQAEKLFF
17,.,.,TRBV6-1,TRBJ2-1,TGTGCCAGCAGTGCACAGGGTTATGGCCTCTCCTACAATGAGCAGTTCTTC,CASSAQGYGLSYNEQFF
16,once,.,TRBV3-1/TRBV3-2,TRBJ1-2,TGTGCCAGCAGCCAAGATACACAGCTGCGAAGGTATGGCTACACCTTC,CASSQDTQLRRYGYTF
12,.,.,TRBV19,TRBJ1-5,TGTGCCATAGGGGGGGGTAGGCAGCCCCAGCATTTT,CAIGGGRQPQHF
14,few,TRBD2,TRBV5-4,TRBJ2-5,TGTGCCAGCAGCTTAGGACTAGCGGGGGCGACCCAGTACTTC,CASSLGLAGATQYF
15,.,TRBD1,TRBV29-1,TRBJ2-7,TGCAGCGTTGGGGATGACAGGGGGATGACCTACGAGCAGTACTTC,CSVGDDRGMTYEQYF
11,.,.,TRBV29-1,TRBJ1-2,TGCAGCGCCGGACAAGTCTATGGCTACACCTTC,CSAGQVYGYTF
16,.,TRBD1,TRBV27,TRBJ1-2,TGTGCCAGCCGACGGACAGGGGGCTCTTTTAACTATGGCTACACCTTC,CASRRTGGSFNYGYTF
13,.,.,TRBV19,TRBJ2-1,TGTGCCAGTAGTAATGGCTTGCACAATGAGCAGTTCTTC,CASSNGLHNEQFF
13,.,.,TRBV30,TRBJ1-5,TGTGCCTGGGGTCGGGGGATGAATCAGCCCCAGCATTTT,CAWGRGMNQPQHF
15,once,.,TRBV5-1,TRBJ1-2,TGCGCCAGCAGCTTGGATGTGGACACCAACTATGGCTACACCTTC,CASSLDVDTNYGYTF
16,once,TRBD1,TRBV29-1,TRBJ1-2,TGCAGCGTTGCACACGGGACAGGGGCCCTTCTCTATGGCTACACCTTC,CSVAHGTGALLYGYTF